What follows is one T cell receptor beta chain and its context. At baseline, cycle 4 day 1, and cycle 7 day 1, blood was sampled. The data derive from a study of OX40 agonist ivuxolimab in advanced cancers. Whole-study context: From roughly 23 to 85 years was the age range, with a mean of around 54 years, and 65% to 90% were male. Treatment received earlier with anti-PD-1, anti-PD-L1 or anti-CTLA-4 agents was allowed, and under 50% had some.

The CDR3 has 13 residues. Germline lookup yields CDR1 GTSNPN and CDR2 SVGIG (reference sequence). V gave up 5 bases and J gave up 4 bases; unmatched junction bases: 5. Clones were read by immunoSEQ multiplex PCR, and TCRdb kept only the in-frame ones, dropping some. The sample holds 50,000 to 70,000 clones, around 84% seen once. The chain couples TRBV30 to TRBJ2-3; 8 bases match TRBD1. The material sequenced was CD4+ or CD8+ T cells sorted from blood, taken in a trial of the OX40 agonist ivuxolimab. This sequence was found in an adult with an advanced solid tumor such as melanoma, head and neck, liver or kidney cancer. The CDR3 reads CAWRTGMADTQYF. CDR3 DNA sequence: TGTGCCTGGCGGACAGGGATGGCAGATACGCAGTATTTT.